The table lists the clone carrying this TCR beta chain with many counts. The antigen is not known. RNA transcripts served as the template for amplifying TCR beta CDR3 regions. A first-round RT-PCR of the TCR CDR3 used the HTBI primer set. Using its own MiXCR run on the multiplex PCR reads, TCRdb lists one record per CDR3 protein. Of approximately 600,000 distinct CDR3 sequences listed, about 20% are singletons. This entry is derived from a study of T cells in Graves' hyperthyroidism and ophthalmopathy. Study information: Peripheral blood samples were taken at initial diagnosis, prior to any treatment.

Looked up from germline, CDR1 is MDHEN and CDR2 is SYDVKM. Unmatched junction bases numbered 5, after V lost 5 bases and J lost 2 bases. CDR3 length: 14 residues. Broader study findings: Blood held most thyroid clonotypes expanded above 0.001 frequency.

Patients with ophthalmopathy all had a Clinical Activity Score of at least 3, a NOSPECS grade of at least 4 and duration under 3 months. V and J are TRBV28 and TRBJ2-7, with 8 positions matching TRBD2. This sequence originates from a man aged 25-45 years with Graves' ophthalmopathy. The specimen sequenced was blood. This CDR3 reads CASSLTSATYEQYF. CDR3 nucleotide sequence: TGTGCCAGCAGTCTGACTAGCGCCACCTACGAGCAGTACTTC. The variable domain in full, with the rest retrieved from reference TRBV28 and TRBJ2-7, is DVKVTQSSRYLVKRTGEKVFLECVQDMDHENMFWYRQDPGLGLRLIYFSYDVKMKEKGDIPEGYSVSREKKERFSLILESASTNQTSMYLCASSLTSATYEQYFGPGTRLTVT.